This T cell receptor (beta chain) comes out of a study of OX40 agonist ivuxolimab in advanced cancers. Study-wide background: Participants, roughly 80% male, averaged around 60 years of age, ranging from about 23 to 85.

Study conclusions and caveats: The authors also found low normalized T-cell clonal expansion in some nonresponders. Compared with CD4+, CD8+ T cells on average had more expanded clones.

Peripheral blood came from all dose cohorts at three timepoints. As regards this clone: Its target is unknown.

TCRdb's table, derived via immunoSEQ multiplex PCR, lists solely in-frame clones and lacks some. The sample lists roughly 100,000 clones; approximately 87% were seen once. The V gene's germline CDR1 is SGDLS and CDR2 YYNGEE. The length of the CDR3 is 15 residues. The junction had 5 bases not matched to a gene; V was cut back by 0 bases and J by 3 bases. The input for sequencing was CD4+ or CD8+ T cells sorted from blood, taken in a trial of the OX40 agonist ivuxolimab. This sequence was found in an adult with an advanced solid tumor such as melanoma, head and neck, liver or kidney cancer. The chain uses TRBV9 and TRBJ2-7; 8 nucleotides line up with TRBD1. The CDR3: CASSVAGQGIYEQYF. In DNA, the CDR3 is TGTGCCAGCAGCGTAGCCGGACAGGGAATCTACGAGCAGTACTTC.